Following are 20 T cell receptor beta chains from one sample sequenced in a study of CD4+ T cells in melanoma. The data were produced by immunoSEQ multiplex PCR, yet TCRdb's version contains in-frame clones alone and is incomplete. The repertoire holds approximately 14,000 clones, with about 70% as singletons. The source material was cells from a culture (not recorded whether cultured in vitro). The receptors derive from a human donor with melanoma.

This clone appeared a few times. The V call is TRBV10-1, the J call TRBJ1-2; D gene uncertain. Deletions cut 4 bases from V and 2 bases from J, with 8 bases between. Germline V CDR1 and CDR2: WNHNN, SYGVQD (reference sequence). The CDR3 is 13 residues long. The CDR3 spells CASSASRNYGYTF. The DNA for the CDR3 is TGCGCCAGCAGTGCCTCAAGGAACTATGGCTACACCTTC.

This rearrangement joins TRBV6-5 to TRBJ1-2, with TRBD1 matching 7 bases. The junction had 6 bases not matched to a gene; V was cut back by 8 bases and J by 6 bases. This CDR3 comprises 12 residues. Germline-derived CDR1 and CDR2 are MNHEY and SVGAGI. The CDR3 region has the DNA TGTGCCAGCCGCTACAGGGGAGATGGCTACACCTTC. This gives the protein CASRYRGDGYTF.

CDR3 DNA: TGTGCCAGCAGTTTCGGGAGCGGTGGTCAGCCCCAGCATTTT. It is translated as CASSFGSGGQPQHF. The chain recombines TRBV2 with TRBJ1-5; D uncertain. The germline V gene has CDR1 SNHLY and CDR2 FYNNEI. V lost 5 bases and J 6 bases, leaving 14 bases between the germline ends. CDR3 length equals 14 residues. Full variable domain (outside the CDR3, taken from reference TRBV2 and TRBJ1-5): EPEVTQTPSHQVTQMGQEVILRCVPISNHLYFYWYRQILGQKVEFLVSFYNNEISEKSEIFDDQFSVERPDGSNFTLKIRSTKLEDSAMYFCASSFGSGGQPQHFGDGTRLSIL.

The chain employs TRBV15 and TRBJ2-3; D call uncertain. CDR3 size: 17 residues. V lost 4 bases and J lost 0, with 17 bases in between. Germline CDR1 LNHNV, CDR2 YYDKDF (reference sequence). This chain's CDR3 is CATSKVGAQISTDTQYF. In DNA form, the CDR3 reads TGTGCCACCAGCAAAGTCGGTGCCCAGATTAGCACAGATACGCAGTATTTT.

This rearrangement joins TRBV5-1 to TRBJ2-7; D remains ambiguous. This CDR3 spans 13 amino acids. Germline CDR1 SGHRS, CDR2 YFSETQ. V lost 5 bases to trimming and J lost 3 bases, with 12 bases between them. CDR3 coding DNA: TGCGCCAGCAGGGGGTCAGTGCTCTACGAGCAGTACTTC. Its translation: CASRGSVLYEQYF.

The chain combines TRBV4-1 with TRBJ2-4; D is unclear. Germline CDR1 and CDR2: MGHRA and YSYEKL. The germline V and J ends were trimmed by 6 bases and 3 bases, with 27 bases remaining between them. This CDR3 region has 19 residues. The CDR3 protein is CASSPFPVLPASGKNIQYF. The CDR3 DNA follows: TGCGCCAGCAGTCCTTTCCCGGTACTACCCGCCAGTGGCAAAAACATTCAGTACTTC.

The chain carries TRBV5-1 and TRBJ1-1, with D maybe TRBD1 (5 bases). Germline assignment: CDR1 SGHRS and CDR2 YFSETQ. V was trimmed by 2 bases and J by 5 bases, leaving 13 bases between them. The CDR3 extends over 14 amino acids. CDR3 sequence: CASSFQGTVTEAFF. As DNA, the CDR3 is TGCGCCAGCAGCTTTCAGGGTACTGTTACTGAAGCTTTCTTT.

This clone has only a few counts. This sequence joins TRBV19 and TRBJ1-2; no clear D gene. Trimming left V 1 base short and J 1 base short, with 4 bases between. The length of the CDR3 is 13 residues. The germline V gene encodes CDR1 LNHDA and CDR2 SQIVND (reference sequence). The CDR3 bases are TGTGCCAGTAGTATAGTAGTTAACTATGGCTACACCTTC. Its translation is CASSIVVNYGYTF. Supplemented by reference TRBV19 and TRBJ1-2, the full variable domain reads DGGITQSPKYLFRKEGQNVTLSCEQNLNHDAMYWYRQDPGQGLRLIYYSQIVNDFQKGDIAEGYSVSREKKESFPLTVTSAQKNPTAFYLCASSIVVNYGYTFGSGTRLTVV.

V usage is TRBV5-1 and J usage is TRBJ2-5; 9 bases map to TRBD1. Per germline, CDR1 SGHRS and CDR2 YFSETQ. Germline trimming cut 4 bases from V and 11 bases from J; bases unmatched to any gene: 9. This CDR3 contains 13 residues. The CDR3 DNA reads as TGCGCCAGCAGCCTAGGACAGGGGACAGCACAGTACTTC. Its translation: CASSLGQGTAQYF.

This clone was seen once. This CDR3 reads CSARGSETQYF. The CDR3, as DNA: TGCAGTGCTAGGGGAAGTGAGACCCAGTACTTC. The chain joins TRBV20-1 to TRBJ2-5, with D uncertain. The CDR3 is 11 amino acids. Between the trimmed V and J ends, which lost 3 bases and 5 bases, there was a span of 7 bases. Germline V gene data show CDR1 as DFQATT and CDR2 as SNEGSKA (reference sequence).

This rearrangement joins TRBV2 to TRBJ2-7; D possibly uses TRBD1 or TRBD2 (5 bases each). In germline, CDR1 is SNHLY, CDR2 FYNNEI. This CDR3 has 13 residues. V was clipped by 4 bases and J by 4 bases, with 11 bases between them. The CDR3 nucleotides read TGTGCCAGCAGTGCCCGGGACGCATACGAGCAGTACTTC. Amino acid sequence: CASSARDAYEQYF.

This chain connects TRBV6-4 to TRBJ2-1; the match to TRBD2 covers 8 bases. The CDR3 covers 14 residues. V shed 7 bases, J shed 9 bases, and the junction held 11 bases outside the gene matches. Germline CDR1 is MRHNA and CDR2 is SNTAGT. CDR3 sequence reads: CASKVDSGDTEQFF. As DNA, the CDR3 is TGTGCCAGCAAAGTGGATAGCGGGGATACTGAGCAGTTCTTC.

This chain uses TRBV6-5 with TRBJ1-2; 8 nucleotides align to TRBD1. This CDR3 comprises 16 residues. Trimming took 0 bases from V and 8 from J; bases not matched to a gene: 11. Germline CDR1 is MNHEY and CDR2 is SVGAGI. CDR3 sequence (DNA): TGTGCCAGCAGTTACTCGGCAGGGGGCGAGGGCAAGGGCTACACCTTC. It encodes CASSYSAGGEGKGYTF.

The DNA of the CDR3 is TGTGCCAGCAGTTACACCAGGGGGTCCTACGAGCAGTACTTC. Translation gives CASSYTRGSYEQYF. The V gene is TRBV6-5, the J gene TRBJ2-7; 7 positions agree with TRBD1. Germline-derived CDR1 and CDR2 are MNHEY and SVGAGI. The J segment lost 1 base and the V segment lost 2 bases, leaving 2 bases of the junction unmatched. The length of the CDR3 is 14 residues.

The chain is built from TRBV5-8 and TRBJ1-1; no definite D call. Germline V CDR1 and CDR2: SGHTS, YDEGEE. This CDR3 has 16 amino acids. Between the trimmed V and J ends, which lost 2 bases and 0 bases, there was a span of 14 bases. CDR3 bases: TGTGCCAGCAGCTTACTACGTAGTTTTGTGAACACTGAAGCTTTCTTT. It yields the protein CASSLLRSFVNTEAFF.

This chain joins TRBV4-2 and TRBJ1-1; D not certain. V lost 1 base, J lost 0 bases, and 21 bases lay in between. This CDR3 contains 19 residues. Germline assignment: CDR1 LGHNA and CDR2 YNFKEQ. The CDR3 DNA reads TGTGCCAGCAGCCAAGGTATCTGGGGTCAAAGGAGGATGAACACTGAAGCTTTCTTT. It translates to CASSQGIWGQRRMNTEAFF.

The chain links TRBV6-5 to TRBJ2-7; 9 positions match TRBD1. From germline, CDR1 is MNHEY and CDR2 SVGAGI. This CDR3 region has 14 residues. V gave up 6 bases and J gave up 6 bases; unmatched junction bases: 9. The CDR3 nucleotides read TGTGCCAGCAGGAACGACAGGGGGGCGGGCGAGCAGTACTTC. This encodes CASRNDRGAGEQYF.

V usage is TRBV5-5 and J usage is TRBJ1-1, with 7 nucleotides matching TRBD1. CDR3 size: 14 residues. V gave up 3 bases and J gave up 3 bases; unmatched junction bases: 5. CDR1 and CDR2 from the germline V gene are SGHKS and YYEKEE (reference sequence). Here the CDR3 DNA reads TGTGCCAGCAGCTCGACAGGGACAGACACTGAAGCTTTCTTT. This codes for CASSSTGTDTEAFF.

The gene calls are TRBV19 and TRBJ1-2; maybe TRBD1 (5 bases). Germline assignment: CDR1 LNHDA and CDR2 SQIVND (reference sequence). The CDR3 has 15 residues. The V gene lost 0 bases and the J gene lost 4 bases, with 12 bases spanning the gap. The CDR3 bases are TGTGCCAGTAGTATAGATCGACGGGACCGCTATGGCTACACCTTC. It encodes CASSIDRRDRYGYTF.

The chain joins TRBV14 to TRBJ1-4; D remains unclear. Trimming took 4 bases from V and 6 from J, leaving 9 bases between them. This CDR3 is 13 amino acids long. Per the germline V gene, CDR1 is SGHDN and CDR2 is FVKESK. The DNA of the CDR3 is TGTGCCAGCAGCCGGGCGTTTGATGAAAAACTGTTTTTT. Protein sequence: CASSRAFDEKLFF. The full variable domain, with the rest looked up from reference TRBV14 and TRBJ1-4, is EAGVTQFPSHSVIEKGQTVTLRCDPISGHDNLYWYRRVMGKEIKFLLHFVKESKQDESGMPNNRFLAERTGGTYSTLKVQPAELEDSGVYFCASSRAFDEKLFFGSGTQLSVL.